This TCR beta chain was sequenced in a study of CXCR3-negative and CXCR3-positive naive CD8 T cells. The authors made the TRB cDNA libraries by 5' RACE using UMI labels. TCRdb reworked the 5' RACE reads into one entry per CDR3 protein, no DNA. This listing includes some 50,000 distinct CDR3 sequences. Naive CD8+ T cells were CD45RO-CCR7+CD27+CD95-. CDR1 is SQVTM and CDR2 is ANQGSEA in the germline V gene. The CDR3 is 11 amino acids. Note on this clonotype: Its antigen is currently unknown.

Study-wide points: Researchers reported similar TRBV-TRBJ usage in naive CXCR3-negative and CXCR3-positive cells, though memory differed. For CXCR3-positive naive cells, TRB CDR3s were more hydrophobic than those of CXCR3-negative naive cells. In both naive subsets diversity was comparably high, whereas memory CD8+ cells showed much lower diversity.

The clonotype was recovered from a human donor in good health. Some clones in this sample may be carry-over from other donors' samples. Specimen: naive CXCR3- CD8+ T cells from blood. As for subset: CD45RO-CCR7+CD27+CD95- naive CD8+ T cells lacking CXCR3 (TNR3-). The rearrangement links TRBV29-1 to TRBJ1-5. CDR3 in amino acids: CSVGTGGPQHF. Looking up the rest from reference TRBV29-1 and TRBJ1-5 gives the full variable domain: SAVISQKPSRDICQRGTSLTIQCQVDSQVTMMFWYRQQPGQSLTLIATANQGSEATYESGFVIDKFPISRPNLTFSTLTVSNMSPEDSSIYLCSVGTGGPQHFGDGTRLSIL.